This entry is about one T cell receptor (beta chain). The data belong to a study of blood T cell repertoires in COVID-19. Study information: Sites across the United States, Italy and Spain contributed samples from acute and convalescent COVID-19. From T cells, B-cell-depleted T cells, or PBMCs came the material, which was cDNA or gDNA.

Per the original data handling: Estimated nucleated cell counts came from reference gene primer amplification. Assay used: immunoSEQ multiplex PCR; TCRdb lists only in-frame clones, some missing. V, J and clone size were drawn from that table, and D and trimming were deduced from the DNA. The data show around 310,000 clones, with nearly 90% seen just once and 0.8% to 1.3% held by the top ten. While infection was still active, Seattle patients were enrolled and then followed longitudinally. CDR3 length equals 14 residues. Germline assignment: CDR1 SQVTM and CDR2 ANQGSEA. V was trimmed by 1 base and J by 7 bases, leaving 16 bases between them.

What was sequenced was peripheral blood. The genes are TRBV29-1 and TRBJ1-2; D perhaps matches TRBD1 (6 bases). The sequence was obtained from a middle-aged woman with COVID-19, enrolled during active disease. CDR3 sequence: CSVEVYGGGFGYTF. The CDR3 nucleotides are TGCAGCGTTGAAGTGTATGGGGGCGGGTTTGGCTACACCTTC.